Listed here is a single TCR beta chain. The data were produced by immunoSEQ multiplex PCR, yet TCRdb's version contains in-frame clones alone and is incomplete. The data contain 40,000 to 60,000 clones, roughly 90% of them seen just once; the ten biggest clones take up approximately 1.6%. The data belong to a study of T cell changes during pregnancy in multiple sclerosis. This specimen was peripheral blood, taken in the first trimester of pregnancy. The receptor comes from a female donor in good health, enrolled as a control in a pregnancy study.

In DNA, the CDR3 is TGTGCCAGCAGCTTACAGGGGGGTTGGTCCTACGAGCAGTACTTC. Translation: CASSLQGGWSYEQYF. The gene calls are TRBV7-3 and TRBJ2-7; D is possibly TRBD1 (7 bases). Germline V lookup: CDR1 SGHTA, CDR2 FQGTGA. This CDR3 has 15 amino acids. V lost 2 bases and J lost 1, with 12 bases in between.